These 21 T cell receptor beta chains came from one sample sequenced in a study of vaccination and CD4 T cells after COVID-19. Specified treatment: approximately 9-day PBMC culture with coronavirus spike peptide pools or control peptides (ViraFEST assay). Scientists ran DNA taken from cultured CD4+ T cells through the Oncomine TCR Beta short-read assay for sequencing. TCRdb re-derived calls from the PCR reads in MiXCR, one entry per CDR3 protein. In the table there are 20,000 to 25,000 distinct CDR3 sequences, about 39% of which are singletons. Their target antigens are unknown. The source was CD4+ T cells from blood, cultured in vitro, collected before SARS-CoV-2 vaccination. The receptors here all came from a human donor who had recovered from COVID-19.

This sequence joins TRBV2 and TRBJ1-5, with D uncertain. This CDR3 spans 15 amino acids. CDR1 SNHLY and CDR2 FYNNEI come from the germline V gene. The germline V and J ends were trimmed by 1 base and 4 bases, with 11 bases remaining between them. The CDR3 DNA reads TGTGCCAGCAGTGAAGGAGGAGTTTTAAATCAGCCCCAGCATTTT. It codes for CASSEGGVLNQPQHF.

The chain couples TRBV6-1 to TRBJ1-1; 7 bases line up with TRBD1. The ends lost 4 bases at V and 2 bases at J; junction bases unmatched: 1. This CDR3 has 13 amino acids. The germline V gene encodes CDR1 MNHNS and CDR2 SASEGT. CDR3 bases: TGTGCCAGCAGTGGACAGGGTAACACTGAAGCTTTCTTT. Protein: CASSGQGNTEAFF.

The chain recombines TRBV7-2 with TRBJ1-2; D is ambiguous. The germline V and J ends were trimmed by 0 bases and 4 bases, with 12 bases remaining between them. Germline CDR1 is SGHTA and CDR2 is FQGNSA. The CDR3 consists of 15 residues. This CDR3 is CASSLARGTGYGYTF. The CDR3 bases are TGTGCCAGCAGCTTAGCGCGGGGAACGGGCTATGGCTACACCTTC. The variable domain in full, with the rest retrieved from reference TRBV7-2 and TRBJ1-2, is GAGVSQSPSNKVTEKGKDVELRCDPISGHTALYWYRQSLGQGLEFLIYFQGNSAPDKSGLPSDRFSAERTGGSVSTLTIQRTQQEDSAVYLCASSLARGTGYGYTFGSGTRLTVV.

The chain combines TRBV7-2 with TRBJ2-5; the D call may be TRBD1 or TRBD2 (5 bases each). The length of the CDR3 is 15 residues. Per germline, CDR1 SGHTA and CDR2 FQGNSA. Trimming stripped 5 bases from V and 4 bases from J, with 17 bases between. The CDR3 sequence: CASSPGRGMGETQYF. CDR3 bases: TGTGCCAGCAGCCCGGGACGGGGAATGGGAGAGACCCAGTACTTC.

The rearrangement joins TRBV7-8 to TRBJ1-1; the D is unclear. Trimming removed 5 bases at V and 7 bases at J, with 20 bases between. The CDR3 runs to 15 residues. CDR1 and CDR2 (germline): SGHVS, FQNEAQ. Here the CDR3 reads CASSPKGQWRNEAFF. As DNA, the CDR3 is TGTGCCAGCAGCCCCAAGGGTCAGTGGCGAAATGAAGCTTTCTTT.

CDR3 in DNA: TGTGCCAGCACGGGACAGACAAACACCGGGGAGCTGTTTTTT. Translation: CASTGQTNTGELFF. This chain joins TRBV7-3 and TRBJ2-2, with 7 bases identical to TRBD1. Germline CDR1 and CDR2: SGHTA and FQGTGA. CDR3 size: 14 residues. Trimming at V came to 7 bases and at J to 2 bases, leaving 4 bases not matched to a gene.

With respect to this clonotype: At one end, the junction sequence differs from germline, possibly due to a read error. The rearrangement links TRBV20-1 to TRBJ1-1; D gene uncertain. Germline V CDR1 and CDR2: DFQATT, SNEGSKA (reference sequence). The CDR3 spans 8 residues. The CDR3 nucleotides read TGCAGTGCTAATAAATTTAGATTT. Translation: CSANKFRF.

V gene TRBV6-1 combines with J gene TRBJ2-1; the D gene is possibly TRBD1 (6 bases). Germline V gene sequence: CDR1 MNHNS, CDR2 SASEGT. This CDR3 spans 16 amino acids. The germline V and J ends were trimmed by 8 bases and 5 bases, with 22 bases remaining between them. The CDR3 sequence is CASGVFRGRPDNEQFF. The CDR3 DNA reads TGTGCCAGCGGTGTCTTCAGGGGACGACCGGACAATGAGCAGTTCTTC.

The genes are TRBV19 and TRBJ1-2, with D unresolved. Trimming pared 0 bases from V and 2 bases from J, leaving 16 bases between. Germline V gives CDR1 LNHDA, CDR2 SQIVND (reference sequence). The CDR3 is 17 amino acids. The CDR3 region is CASSIDRPVSPNYGYTF. CDR3 coding DNA: TGTGCCAGTAGTATAGATCGTCCAGTCTCCCCAAACTATGGCTACACCTTC.

This chain links TRBV12-3 or TRBV12-4 with TRBJ1-2; D possibly corresponds to TRBD1 (5 bases). CDR3 length equals 12 residues. V lost 11 bases to trimming and J lost 2 bases, with 12 bases between them. The CDR3 reads CALGRQNYGYTF. The CDR3 coding sequence is TGTGCCTTGGGGCGGCAGAACTATGGCTACACCTTC.

The chain uses TRBV20-1 and TRBJ1-6; D is undetermined. Trimming left V 5 bases short and J 12 bases short, with 20 bases between. The CDR3 runs to 14 residues. The germline gives CDR1 DFQATT, CDR2 SNEGSKA (reference sequence). CDR3: CSARAGPWGGPLHF. The DNA of the CDR3 is TGCAGTGCTCGCGCCGGCCCGTGGGGAGGACCCCTCCACTTT.

The chain carries TRBV27 and TRBJ2-1; D is ambiguous. CDR3 length: 16 amino acids. Trimming pared 4 bases from V and 6 bases from J, leaving 19 bases between. In germline, CDR1 is MNHEY, CDR2 SMNVEV (reference sequence). The CDR3 region has the DNA TGTGCCAGCAGTTCACCGGCCGGCGACCAGTCCAATGAGCAGTTCTTC. It is translated as CASSSPAGDQSNEQFF.

J is TRBJ2-7 and V is TRBV7-9; 14 nucleotides agree with TRBD2. The length of the CDR3 is 14 residues. The germline V gene encodes CDR1 SEHNR and CDR2 FQNEAQ (reference sequence). V lost 5 bases to trimming and J lost 13 bases; unmatched junction nucleotides: 10. This CDR3 is CASSLGTSGRLSYF. In nucleotides, the CDR3 is TGTGCCAGCAGCCTAGGGACTAGCGGGAGACTTAGTTACTTC.

This clonotype was observed a handful of times. This sequence joins TRBV30 and TRBJ1-2; 9 bases are a match to TRBD1. The trim removed 3 bases at V and 8 bases at J, leaving 10 bases unmatched. This CDR3 comprises 14 residues. Germline V lookup: CDR1 GTSNPN, CDR2 SVGIG (reference sequence). CDR3 region: CAWRLGQGGYGYTF. The DNA for the CDR3 is TGTGCCTGGAGATTGGGACAGGGAGGTTACGGCTACACCTTC.

This clonotype was observed a handful of times. The J gene is TRBJ2-7, the V gene TRBV20-1; 15 bases are a match to TRBD2. Looked up from germline, CDR1 is DFQATT and CDR2 is SNEGSKA (reference sequence). Trimming at V came to 5 bases and at J to 6 bases, leaving 8 bases not matched to a gene. The CDR3 sequence is 15 residues long. DNA for the CDR3: TGCAGTGCTTGGAGGACTAGCGGGAGGGCCTTCGAGCAGTACTTC. Protein product: CSAWRTSGRAFEQYF.

The V call is TRBV20-1, the J call TRBJ2-1; D is unclear. Germline lookup yields CDR1 DFQATT and CDR2 SNEGSKA (reference sequence). V gave up 3 bases and J gave up 1 base, with 13 bases separating them. CDR3 length: 15 amino acids. The CDR3 reads CSASFDFQSYNEQFF. DNA of the CDR3: TGCAGTGCTAGTTTCGATTTCCAGTCCTACAATGAGCAGTTCTTC.

The CDR3 DNA sequence: TGTGCCAGCAGTGCTACCTATGGCACAGATACGCAGTATTTT. Amino acids: CASSATYGTDTQYF. The rearrangement links TRBV6-4 to TRBJ2-3; no definite D call. Per the germline V gene, CDR1 is MRHNA and CDR2 is SNTAGT. V was trimmed by 4 bases and J by 1 base, leaving 9 bases between them. CDR3 length: 14 residues.

The rearrangement joins TRBV24-1 to TRBJ2-7, with D possibly matching TRBD1 (7 bases). The CDR3 length is 19 residues. Per the germline V gene, CDR1 is KGHDR and CDR2 is SFDVKD. The V end lost 8 bases, the J end lost 0 bases, and 28 bases lay between the germline ends. As DNA, the CDR3 is TGTGCCACCACAGAAGGGGGAAAAGACAGGGACTCCGCCTCCTACGAGCAGTACTTC. The encoded protein is CATTEGGKDRDSASYEQYF.

The V gene is TRBV30, the J gene TRBJ2-7; the D gene could be TRBD1 or TRBD2 (5 bases each). V was shortened by 5 bases and J by 5 bases, with 19 bases between the two germline ends. This CDR3 contains 14 residues. Looked up from germline, CDR1 is GTSNPN and CDR2 is SVGIG (reference sequence). The CDR3 protein is CAWAPGTGGDEQYF. As DNA, the CDR3 is TGTGCCTGGGCTCCCGGGACCGGCGGTGACGAGCAGTACTTC.

A few counts support this clonotype. This chain uses TRBV30 with TRBJ1-5; 11 bases map to TRBD1. The CDR3 covers 15 residues. V lost 1 base to trimming and J lost 8 bases; unmatched junction nucleotides: 7. Looked up from germline, CDR1 is GTSNPN and CDR2 is SVGIG (reference sequence). CDR3 sequence reads: CAWSAWGQGDKPQHF. As DNA, the CDR3 is TGTGCCTGGAGTGCTTGGGGACAGGGGGATAAGCCCCAGCATTTT.

This clonotype was observed a handful of times. The J gene is TRBJ2-7, the V gene TRBV5-1; perhaps TRBD2 as D (7 bases). The CDR3 has 12 amino acids. Between the trimmed V and J ends, which lost 3 bases and 5 bases, there was a span of 9 bases. The V gene's germline CDR1 is SGHRS and CDR2 YFSETQ. In DNA, the CDR3 is TGCGCCAGCAGCTGGGAGGGGGACGAGCAGTACTTC. This gives the protein CASSWEGDEQYF.